This T cell receptor beta chain was documented in a study of blood T cell repertoires in COVID-19. At the level of the study: Samples came from the United States, Italy and Spain, spanning acute and convalescent COVID-19.

Methods used by the authors: Estimation of nucleated cell counts was performed using reference gene primer amplification. The table came from immunoSEQ multiplex PCR; TCRdb's copy has only in-frame clones and leaves some out. That table gives V, J and clone size, and the DNA gave D and trimming. The sample has about 200,000 clones, about 80% seen once. This CDR3 region has 17 residues. Germline CDR1 is LGHNA and CDR2 is YNFKEQ. Germline trimming cut 1 base from V and 4 bases from J; bases unmatched to any gene: 5. The chain is built from TRBV4-2 and TRBJ2-1, with 12 bases that match TRBD2. This TCR came from a human donor with acute or convalescent COVID-19. The donor label of this sample is uncertain. Material for sequencing was peripheral blood. The CDR3 DNA follows: TGTGCCAGCAGCCAAGTAGTCGGGACTAGCGGGTACAATGAGCAGTTCTTC. Amino acids: CASSQVVGTSGYNEQFF.